This TCR beta chain was identified in a study of cytomegalovirus exposure and HLA in healthy donors. The protocol was immunoSEQ multiplex PCR, while the TCRdb copy is restricted to in-frame clones and leaves out a portion. Of 71,000 or so clones listed, 94% are singletons. Germline-derived CDR1 and CDR2 are SGHTA and FQGNSA. CDR3 size: 17 residues. V gave up 8 bases and J gave up 0 bases, with 21 bases separating them. The study, taken as a whole, reports: Confirmation in vitro established that three CMV-associated chains were specific for CMV antigens. According to the study, roughly 160 TCR beta chains were cytomegalovirus-associated. Reports credit the classifier with highly specific, highly sensitive diagnosis of cytomegalovirus status. The tendency of first-cohort TCR clusters to co-occur in the 90 to 150 validation repertoires was the finding of a later analysis.

About this clone itself: The antigen remains unidentified.

This chain connects TRBV7-2 to TRBJ2-3; D gene ambiguous. This receptor was taken from a woman aged 18-30 years in good health and CMV-seronegative. The sequencing input was PBMCs. The CDR3, as DNA: TGTGCCAGCTCCCCTGTTTTAATAGTTAGCAGCACAGATACGCAGTATTTT. It yields the protein CASSPVLIVSSTDTQYF.